These 25 T cell receptor beta chains originate from one sample sequenced in a study of vaccination effects on CD4 cells after COVID-19. Some clones are missing from TCRdb's copy, which holds only in-frame ones; the method was immunoSEQ multiplex PCR. In the table there are approximately 40,000 clones, roughly 66% of which are singletons. ViraFEST used viral peptide pools to expand antigen-specific CD4+ T cells before sequencing. Once cultured for approximately 10 days, the cells underwent separation to obtain CD4+ T cells. Documented for the person is a PCR-confirmed SARS-CoV-2 infection occurring between March and December 2020. No antigen has been assigned to these receptors. Sequences were derived from CD4+ T cells from PBMCs cultured with a peptide pool, sampled before COVID-19 vaccination. Receptors were obtained from a human donor who had a prior SARS-CoV-2 infection.

V gene TRBV4-2 combines with J gene TRBJ2-7; TRBD2 is a possible D gene (5 bases). The CDR3 length is 18 residues. V dropped 4 bases and J dropped 2 bases, with 24 bases sitting between them. Germline assignment: CDR1 LGHNA and CDR2 YNFKEQ. The CDR3 region is CASSPYRSDSPWAYEQYF. In DNA, the CDR3 is TGTGCCAGCAGCCCTTATCGATCGGACTCCCCCTGGGCCTACGAGCAGTACTTC.

The V call is TRBV5-4, the J call TRBJ2-3; 10 bases are a match to TRBD2. From germline, CDR1 is SGHNT and CDR2 YYREEE (reference sequence). The trim removed 10 bases at V and 0 bases at J, leaving 5 bases unmatched. The CDR3 spans 14 residues. The CDR3 region is CAGRTSGSTDTQYF. In DNA, the CDR3 is TGTGCCGGCCGGACTAGCGGAAGCACAGATACGCAGTATTTT. Together with reference TRBV5-4 and TRBJ2-3, the CDR3 gives the full variable domain: ETGVTQSPTHLIKTRGQQVTLRCSSQSGHNTVSWYQQALGQGPQFIFQYYREEENGRGNFPPRFSGLQFPNYSSELNVNALELDDSALYLCAGRTSGSTDTQYFGPGTRLTVL.

The V call is TRBV6-6, the J call TRBJ1-2; D perhaps matches TRBD1 (5 bases). In germline, CDR1 is MNHNY, CDR2 SVGAGI (reference sequence). The V end was cut by 4 bases, the J end by 3 bases, with 9 bases between. The CDR3 is 13 amino acids. The CDR3, as DNA: TGTGCCAGCAGTTTCAGGGAGGACTATGGCTACACCTTC. Protein product: CASSFREDYGYTF.

The chain is built from TRBV12-3 or TRBV12-4 and TRBJ1-5, with D tentatively TRBD1 (6 bases). V was pared by 4 bases and J by 4 bases, with 8 bases between. The CDR3 contains 13 residues. The CDR3 DNA reads as TGTGCCAGCAGTTGGGACACAAATCAGCCCCAGCATTTT. It codes for CASSWDTNQPQHF.

The chain employs TRBV19 and TRBJ2-2; perhaps D is TRBD1 or TRBD2 (5 bases each). V was shortened by 6 bases and J by 2 bases, with 10 bases between the two germline ends. Germline CDR1 is LNHDA and CDR2 is SQIVND (reference sequence). The CDR3 has 14 amino acids. DNA of the CDR3: TGTGCCAGTAGCTCGGGACGTAACACCGGGGAGCTGTTTTTT. It codes for CASSSGRNTGELFF.

A single count supports this clone. The J gene is TRBJ2-1, the V gene TRBV7-2; D remains unclear. The CDR3 loop spans 15 amino acids. Germline-derived CDR1 and CDR2 are SGHTA and FQGNSA. Trimming left V 7 bases short and J 0 bases short, with 13 bases between. The CDR3: CASTHKRSSYNEQFF. The CDR3 DNA reads as TGTGCCAGCACACATAAACGGAGCTCCTACAATGAGCAGTTCTTC.

There are a few counts of this clone. V gene TRBV7-9 combines with J gene TRBJ2-1, with a weak D call TRBD2 (5 bases). The CDR3 length is 14 residues. V lost 4 bases and J 0 bases, leaving 7 bases between the germline ends. Germline V gene data show CDR1 as SEHNR and CDR2 as FQNEAQ (reference sequence). The CDR3 loop is CASSSSYSYNEQFF. In DNA, the CDR3 is TGTGCCAGCAGCTCTAGCTACTCCTACAATGAGCAGTTCTTC.

V and J are TRBV19 and TRBJ2-3, with 8 positions matching TRBD1. The germline CDR1 and CDR2 sequences are LNHDA and SQIVND (reference sequence). V lost 5 bases to trimming and J lost 0 bases; unmatched junction nucleotides: 7. There are 16 residues in the CDR3. The CDR3 is CASSGQGLFSTDTQYF. CDR3 nucleotides: TGTGCCAGTAGTGGACAGGGTTTGTTTAGCACAGATACGCAGTATTTT.

The J gene is TRBJ1-1, the V gene TRBV7-9, with D uncertain. The CDR3 extends over 16 amino acids. Trimming removed 4 bases from V and 9 bases from J, with 24 bases in between. Germline V lookup: CDR1 SEHNR, CDR2 FQNEAQ (reference sequence). The CDR3 here is CASSSSTGVSTRKAFF. CDR3 DNA: TGTGCCAGCAGCTCCTCGACCGGGGTGAGCACTCGGAAAGCTTTCTTT.

This sequence joins TRBV5-5 and TRBJ2-7; TRBD2 matches 10 bases. This CDR3 spans 15 amino acids. In germline, CDR1 is SGHKS, CDR2 YYEKEE (reference sequence). The V segment lost 4 bases and the J segment 6 bases; nucleotides outside the gene matches: 10. The CDR3 DNA follows: TGTGCCAGCAGCCCCACTAGCGGGGAAATATCCGAGCAGTACTTC. Amino acid sequence: CASSPTSGEISEQYF.

CDR3: CASSQEGETQYF. The CDR3, as DNA: TGTGCCAGCAGCCAAGAGGGGGAGACCCAGTACTTC. The chain uses TRBV3-1 (or the pseudogene TRBV3-2) and TRBJ2-5, with D hard to call. The V end lost 0 bases, the J end lost 5 bases, and 4 bases lay between the germline ends. CDR3 length equals 12 residues. Germline lookup yields CDR1 LGHDT and CDR2 YNNKEL (reference sequence).

This clone was seen only a few times. The chain has TRBV4-3 and TRBJ1-2, with D possibly matching TRBD1 (5 bases). CDR3 size: 16 residues. Germline V gene lookup returns CDR1 LGHNA and CDR2 YSLEER. Between the trimmed V and J ends, which lost 0 bases and 3 bases, there was a span of 14 bases. The DNA of the CDR3 is TGCGCCAGCAGCCAAGATACGGGGGGAGAATACTATGGCTACACCTTC. It codes for CASSQDTGGEYYGYTF.

The chain has TRBV30 and TRBJ1-1; possible D gene TRBD1, 5 bases. The germline V and J ends were trimmed by 1 base and 1 base, with 16 bases remaining between them. CDR3 size: 16 residues. Germline V gene sequence: CDR1 GTSNPN, CDR2 SVGIG (reference sequence). The CDR3 loop is CAWSARARGSNTEAFF. The CDR3 coding sequence is TGTGCCTGGAGTGCCCGAGCAAGGGGTTCGAACACTGAAGCTTTCTTT.

This clone appeared a few times. This sequence joins TRBV5-1 and TRBJ1-1; D is undetermined. This CDR3 has 14 amino acids. Per germline, CDR1 SGHRS and CDR2 YFSETQ. V lost 4 bases, J lost 1 base, and 11 bases lay in between. The CDR3 loop reads CASSASGRNTEAFF. CDR3 bases: TGCGCCAGCAGCGCCTCAGGAAGGAACACTGAAGCTTTCTTT.

The chain carries TRBV24-1 and TRBJ2-1, with 8 nucleotides matching TRBD1. The CDR3 loop spans 17 amino acids. With 3 bases clipped from V and 7 bases from J, the junction kept 13 bases outside the gene matches. CDR1 and CDR2 from the germline V gene are KGHDR and SFDVKD. As DNA, the CDR3 is TGTGCCACCAGTGATGGACAGGGTCAATCTACAGCGAATGAGCAGTTCTTC. As protein: CATSDGQGQSTANEQFF.

The sample holds a few counts of this clone. The V call is TRBV15, the J call TRBJ2-7, with TRBD1 as a possible D gene (6 bases). V lost 5 bases, J lost 6 bases, and 20 bases lay in between. CDR1 and CDR2 (germline): LNHNV, YYDKDF (reference sequence). The CDR3 is 15 amino acids. The CDR3: CATSAGNRVTGEQYF. The CDR3 nucleotides are TGTGCCACCAGCGCCGGGAACAGGGTAACGGGCGAGCAGTACTTC. Drawing the rest from reference TRBV15 and TRBJ2-7, the complete variable domain is DAMVIQNPRYQVTQFGKPVTLSCSQTLNHNVMYWYQQKSSQAPKLLFHYYDKDFNNEADTPDNFQSRRPNTSFCFLDIRSPGLGDTAMYLCATSAGNRVTGEQYFGPGTRLTVT.

The chain recombines TRBV18 with TRBJ1-5; D gene ambiguous. V was trimmed by 3 bases and J by 5 bases, leaving 14 bases between them. CDR1 is KGHSH and CDR2 is LQKENI in the germline V gene. CDR3 length: 15 residues. The CDR3 region has the DNA TGTGCCAGCTCACCGGCCGGGTACCGAGATCAGCCCCAGCATTTT. Amino acid sequence: CASSPAGYRDQPQHF.

The gene calls are TRBV5-1 and TRBJ2-2; 9 nucleotides agree with TRBD2. In germline, CDR1 is SGHRS, CDR2 YFSETQ. The CDR3 loop spans 18 amino acids. V shed 4 bases and J 7 bases; nucleotides not matched to a gene: 17. The CDR3 DNA reads TGCGCCAGCAGCAGGAGACTAGCGGAGGAGCCCCTCGGCGGGGAGCTGTTTTTT. Translation gives CASSRRLAEEPLGGELFF.

This clone was counted only a few times. This chain connects TRBV14 to TRBJ2-7, with D possibly called TRBD1 or TRBD2 (5 bases each). In germline, CDR1 is SGHDN, CDR2 FVKESK. The V end lost 4 bases, the J end lost 2 bases, and 12 bases lay between the germline ends. CDR3 length: 14 amino acids. CDR3 sequence (DNA): TGTGCCAGCAGCCCTGGGACCCACGCCTACGAGCAGTACTTC. Protein product: CASSPGTHAYEQYF.

The genes are TRBV6-6 and TRBJ1-5, with a tentative D call TRBD1 (6 bases). The germline V and J ends were trimmed by 5 bases and 7 bases, with 24 bases remaining between them. The CDR3 spans 17 residues. Germline V gene lookup returns CDR1 MNHNY and CDR2 SVGAGI (reference sequence). The CDR3 DNA follows: TGTGCCAGCAGTCACGGGCCTTCGGACGGGGGGCGGCAGCCCCAGCATTTT. Amino acids: CASSHGPSDGGRQPQHF.

In DNA form, the CDR3 reads TGTGCCAGTAGTTTTGGTAACAGGGCCGGCAATCAGCCCCAGCATTTT. Its protein product is CASSFGNRAGNQPQHF. The rearrangement uses TRBV19 and TRBJ1-5; TRBD1 is a possible D gene (6 bases). The CDR3 runs 16 residues. Germline CDR1 and CDR2: LNHDA and SQIVND (reference sequence). V lost 5 bases and J 2 bases, leaving 16 bases between the germline ends.

This clone showed up just a few times. This chain joins TRBV7-8 and TRBJ2-1, with 13 nucleotides matching TRBD2. Germline V gene lookup returns CDR1 SGHVS and CDR2 FQNEAQ. The CDR3 runs 18 residues. Trimming took 5 bases from V and 6 from J; bases not matched to a gene: 13. In DNA, the CDR3 is TGTGCCAGCAGCCTTCGCCGAGGACTAGCGGGAGAAGGCAATGAGCAGTTCTTC. Residues: CASSLRRGLAGEGNEQFF.

The sample holds a few counts of this clone. The chain combines TRBV19 with TRBJ1-1; D gene uncertain. The CDR3 is 13 amino acids. Germline CDR1 and CDR2: LNHDA and SQIVND (reference sequence). Between the trimmed V and J ends, which lost 2 bases and 10 bases, there was a span of 14 bases. The CDR3 spells CASSIQRRVGAFF. The CDR3 coding sequence is TGTGCCAGTAGTATACAACGACGTGTGGGAGCTTTCTTT.

The rearrangement links TRBV5-8 to TRBJ1-2, with D unresolved. Germline V CDR1 and CDR2: SGHTS, YDEGEE. The CDR3 runs to 14 residues. Deletions cut 6 bases from V and 8 bases from J, with 20 bases between. CDR3 amino acids: CASTETGYMKGYTF. The CDR3 bases are TGTGCCAGCACCGAAACGGGCTACATGAAGGGCTACACCTTC.

This clone has a handful of counts. J is TRBJ1-2 and V is TRBV6-5, with a tentative D call TRBD1 (6 bases). The CDR3 has 14 residues. Germline CDR1 and CDR2: MNHEY and SVGAGI. The V gene lost 4 bases and the J gene lost 8 bases, with 17 bases spanning the gap. CDR3 sequence (DNA): TGTGCCAGCAGTTTCGTCGGGGGGGCGGAGGGCTACACCTTC. It translates to CASSFVGGAEGYTF.